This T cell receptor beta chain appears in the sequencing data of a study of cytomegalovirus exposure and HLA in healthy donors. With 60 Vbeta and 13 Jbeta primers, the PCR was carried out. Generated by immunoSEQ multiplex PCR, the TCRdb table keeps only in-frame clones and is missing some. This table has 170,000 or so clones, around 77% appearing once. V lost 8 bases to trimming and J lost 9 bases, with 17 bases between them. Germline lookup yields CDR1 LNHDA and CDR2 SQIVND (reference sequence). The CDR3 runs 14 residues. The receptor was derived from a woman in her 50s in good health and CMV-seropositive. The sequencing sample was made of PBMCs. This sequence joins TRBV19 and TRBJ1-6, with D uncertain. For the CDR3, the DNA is TGTGCCAGTCAACCCCGACAATCCAGTTCACCCCTCCACTTT. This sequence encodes CASQPRQSSSPLHF. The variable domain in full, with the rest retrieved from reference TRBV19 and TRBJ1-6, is DGGITQSPKYLFRKEGQNVTLSCEQNLNHDAMYWYRQDPGQGLRLIYYSQIVNDFQKGDIAEGYSVSREKKESFPLTVTSAQKNPTAFYLCASQPRQSSSPLHFGNGTRLTVT.